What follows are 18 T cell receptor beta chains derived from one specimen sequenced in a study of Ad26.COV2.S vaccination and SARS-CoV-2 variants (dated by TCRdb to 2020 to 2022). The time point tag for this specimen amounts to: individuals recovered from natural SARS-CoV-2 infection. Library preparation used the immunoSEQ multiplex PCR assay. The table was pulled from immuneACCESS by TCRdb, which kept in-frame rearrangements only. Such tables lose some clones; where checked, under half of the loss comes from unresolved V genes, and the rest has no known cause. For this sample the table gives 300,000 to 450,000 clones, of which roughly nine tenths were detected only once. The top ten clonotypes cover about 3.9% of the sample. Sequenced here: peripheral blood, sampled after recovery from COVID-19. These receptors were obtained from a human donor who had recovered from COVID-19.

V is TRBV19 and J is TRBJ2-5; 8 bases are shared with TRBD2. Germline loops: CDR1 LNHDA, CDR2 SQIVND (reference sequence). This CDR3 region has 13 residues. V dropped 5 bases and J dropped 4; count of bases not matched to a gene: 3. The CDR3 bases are TGTGCCAGTAGTGGCGGGGGGCTAGAGACCCAGTACTTC. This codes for CASSGGGLETQYF.

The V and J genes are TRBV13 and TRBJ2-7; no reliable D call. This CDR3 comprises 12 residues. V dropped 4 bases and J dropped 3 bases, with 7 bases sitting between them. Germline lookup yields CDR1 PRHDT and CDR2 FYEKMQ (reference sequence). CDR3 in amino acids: CASSSGDYEQYF. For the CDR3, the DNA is TGTGCCAGCAGCTCTGGGGACTACGAGCAGTACTTC.

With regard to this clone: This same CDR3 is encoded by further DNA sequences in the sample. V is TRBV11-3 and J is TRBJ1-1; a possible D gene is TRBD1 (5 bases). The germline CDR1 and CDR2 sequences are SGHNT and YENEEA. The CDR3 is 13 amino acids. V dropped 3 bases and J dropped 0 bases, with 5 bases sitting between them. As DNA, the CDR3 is TGTGCCAGCAGCTTGGGGGTGAACACTGAAGCTTTCTTT. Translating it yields CASSLGVNTEAFF.

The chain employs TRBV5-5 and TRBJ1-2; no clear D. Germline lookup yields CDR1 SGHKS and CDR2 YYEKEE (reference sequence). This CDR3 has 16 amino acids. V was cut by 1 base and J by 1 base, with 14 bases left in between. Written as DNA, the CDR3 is TGTGCCAGCAGCTTGCTTAGCCAGGTCCTTAACTATGGCTACACCTTC. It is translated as CASSLLSQVLNYGYTF.

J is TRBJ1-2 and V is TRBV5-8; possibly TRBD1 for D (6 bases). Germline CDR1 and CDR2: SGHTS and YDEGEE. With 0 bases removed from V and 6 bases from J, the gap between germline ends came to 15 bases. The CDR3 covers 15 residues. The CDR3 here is CASSLAPRTAHGYTF. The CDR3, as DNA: TGTGCCAGCAGCTTGGCGCCTAGGACAGCCCATGGCTACACCTTC.

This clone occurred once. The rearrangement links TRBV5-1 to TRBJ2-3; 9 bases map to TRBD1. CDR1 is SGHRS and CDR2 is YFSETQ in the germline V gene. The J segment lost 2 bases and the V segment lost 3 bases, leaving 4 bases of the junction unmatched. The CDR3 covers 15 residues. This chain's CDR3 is CASSSGTGNTDTQYF. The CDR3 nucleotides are TGCGCCAGCAGCTCCGGGACAGGGAACACAGATACGCAGTATTTT.

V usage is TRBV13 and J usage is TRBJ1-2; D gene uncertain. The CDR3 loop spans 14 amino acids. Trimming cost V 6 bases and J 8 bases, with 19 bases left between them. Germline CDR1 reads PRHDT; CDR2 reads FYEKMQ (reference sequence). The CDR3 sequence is CASRTSLGGWGYTF. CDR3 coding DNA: TGTGCCAGCAGAACTTCCCTCGGAGGATGGGGCTACACCTTC.

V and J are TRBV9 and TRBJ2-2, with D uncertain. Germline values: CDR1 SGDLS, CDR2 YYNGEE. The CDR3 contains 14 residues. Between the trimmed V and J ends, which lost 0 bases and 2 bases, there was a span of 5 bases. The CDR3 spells CASSVEVNTGELFF. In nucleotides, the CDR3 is TGTGCCAGCAGCGTAGAAGTTAACACCGGGGAGCTGTTTTTT.

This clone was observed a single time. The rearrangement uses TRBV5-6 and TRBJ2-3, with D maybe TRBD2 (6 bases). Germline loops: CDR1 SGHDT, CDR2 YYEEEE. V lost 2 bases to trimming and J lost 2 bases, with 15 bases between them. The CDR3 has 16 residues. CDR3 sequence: CASSLLLAGTTDTQYF. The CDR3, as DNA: TGTGCCAGCAGCTTATTACTGGCGGGGACCACAGATACGCAGTATTTT.

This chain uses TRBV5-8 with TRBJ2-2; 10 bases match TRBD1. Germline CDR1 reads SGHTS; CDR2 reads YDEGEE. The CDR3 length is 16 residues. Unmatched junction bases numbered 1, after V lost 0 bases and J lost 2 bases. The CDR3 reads CASSLGTGGNTGELFF. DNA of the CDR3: TGTGCCAGCAGCTTGGGGACAGGGGGAAACACCGGGGAGCTGTTTTTT.

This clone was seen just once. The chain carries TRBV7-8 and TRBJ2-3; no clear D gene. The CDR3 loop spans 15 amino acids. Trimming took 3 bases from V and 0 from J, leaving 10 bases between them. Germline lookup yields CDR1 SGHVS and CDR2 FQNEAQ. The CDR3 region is CASSFLAQSTDTQYF. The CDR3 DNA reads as TGTGCCAGCAGCTTCTTAGCTCAAAGCACAGATACGCAGTATTTT.

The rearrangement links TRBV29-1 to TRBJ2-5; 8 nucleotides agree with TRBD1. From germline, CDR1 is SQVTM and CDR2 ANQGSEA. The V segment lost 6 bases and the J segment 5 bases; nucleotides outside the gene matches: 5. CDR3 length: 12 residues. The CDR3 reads CSVRTGPETQYF. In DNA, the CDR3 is TGCAGCGTAAGGACAGGGCCGGAGACCCAGTACTTC.

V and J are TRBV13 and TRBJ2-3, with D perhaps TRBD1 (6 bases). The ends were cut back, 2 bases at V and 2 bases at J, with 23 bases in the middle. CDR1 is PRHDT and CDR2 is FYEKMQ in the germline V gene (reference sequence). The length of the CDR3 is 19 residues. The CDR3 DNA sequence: TGTGCCAGCAGCTTATCGGTTCTGGGGGCCCTGTTAGACACAGATACGCAGTATTTT. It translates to CASSLSVLGALLDTDTQYF.

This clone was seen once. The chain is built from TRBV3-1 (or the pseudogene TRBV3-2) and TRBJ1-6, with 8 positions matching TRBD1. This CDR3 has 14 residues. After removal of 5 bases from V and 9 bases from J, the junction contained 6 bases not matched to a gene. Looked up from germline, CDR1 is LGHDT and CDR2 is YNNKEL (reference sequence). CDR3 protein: CASSGGQAGSPLHF. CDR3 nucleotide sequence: TGTGCCAGCAGCGGGGGACAGGCGGGTTCACCCCTCCACTTT.

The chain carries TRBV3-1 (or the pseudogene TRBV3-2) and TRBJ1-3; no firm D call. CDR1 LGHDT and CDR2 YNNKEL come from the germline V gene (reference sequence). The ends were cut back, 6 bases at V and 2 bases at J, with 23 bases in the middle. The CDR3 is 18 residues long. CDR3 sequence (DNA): TGTGCCAGCAGTCCTCGGGGTAGAACATATGATCCTGGAAACACCATATATTTT. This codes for CASSPRGRTYDPGNTIYF.

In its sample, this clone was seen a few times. CDR3 in amino acids: CASSESLGYSDNEKLFF. The CDR3 coding sequence is TGTGCCAGCAGTGAATCTTTAGGGTATTCCGATAATGAAAAACTGTTTTTT. The V and J genes are TRBV2 and TRBJ1-4; D is uncertain. The CDR3 is 17 residues long. The germline V gene encodes CDR1 SNHLY and CDR2 FYNNEI. Trimming cost V 2 bases and J 4 bases, with 17 bases left between them.

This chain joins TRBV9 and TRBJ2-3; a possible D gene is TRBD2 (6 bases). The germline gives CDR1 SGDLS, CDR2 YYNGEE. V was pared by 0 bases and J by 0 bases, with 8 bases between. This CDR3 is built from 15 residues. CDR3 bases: TGTGCCAGCAGCGTAGAGGGGACTAGCACAGATACGCAGTATTTT. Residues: CASSVEGTSTDTQYF.

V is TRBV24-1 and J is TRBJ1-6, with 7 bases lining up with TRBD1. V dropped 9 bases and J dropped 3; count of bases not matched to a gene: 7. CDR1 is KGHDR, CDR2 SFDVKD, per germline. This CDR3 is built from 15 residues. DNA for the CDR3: TGTGCCACCGGAGGGGGCGCTATCTATAATTCACCCCTCCACTTT. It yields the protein CATGGGAIYNSPLHF.